This entry concerns a single T cell receptor beta chain. This clonotype showed up just a few times. What antigen it recognizes has not been identified. Base qualities are not at hand, and no much larger clone is one base apart. The sample originates from a study of early T cells in non-severe SARS-CoV-2 infection (dated by TCRdb to the early 2020s). Turning to the overall study: Because TCR sequencing relied on bulk RNA taken from unsorted whole blood, pairing of alpha and beta chains was not possible. Paper-wide results and their limitations: VDJdb matching was skewed toward anti-spike CD8 responses, so virus-specific expansions were likely underestimated and private and CD4 specificities were missed.

Receptor amplification or capture employed 5' RACE. Sequencing took place on a NextSeq 500. To correct for sequencing error and PCR bias, the TCR library protocol tagged individual cDNA molecules with unique molecular identifiers. TCR alpha and beta chains were both sequenced, and the abundances of alpha and beta sequences in each sample were closely correlated with each other. The paper's data handling went like this. Decombinator V4 was used to perform V gene, J gene and CDR3 annotation of TCR sequences. TCRs were defined as expanded if a significant change between any two time points was detected under a Poisson model with p below 0.0001. Abundances of TCRs were expressed as counts per million after normalisation to the total number of TCRs sequenced in each sample. VDJdb, accessed 1 November 2021, was searched for CMV, EBV and SARS-CoV-2 annotated TCRs, with TCRs annotated for multiple antigens excluded. The public sequencing data were trimmed at Q25 with fastp and processed into clonotypes with MiXCR by TCRdb, which kept only in-frame beta chains. Each CDR3 protein gets just one entry, which takes the most common genes and DNA from the rows behind it. TCRdb's processing, not the authors', yielded these V and J calls. For this sample the table gives 83,000 or so distinct CDR3 sequences, of which less than 11% were detected only once. Around 8% of the sample lies in the top ten.

A case-control design nested within a healthcare worker cohort in London, UK, was used, with weekly nasopharyngeal swab PCR tests and blood sampling performed. Healthcare workers were recruited during the week of the UK lockdown, between 23 and 31 March 2020, and followed weekly for up to about 15 weeks. The sample here was whole blood, taken at baseline. The receptor was isolated from an adult who was a healthcare worker with PCR-confirmed SARS-CoV-2 infection or an uninfected control (not recorded which).

Here the CDR3 is given as CASSSQLEVAGVYEQYF. The sequence in DNA is TGTGCCAGCAGCTCCCAGCTCGAAGTAGCGGGAGTCTACGAGCAGTACTTC. The chain is assembled from TRBV7-2 and TRBJ2-7; 9 nucleotides in the junction match TRBD2. For this chain, trimming is 4 bases at the V end and 3 bases at the J end, and the number of junction bases without a gene match is 13. The germline V gene gives CDR1 as SGHTA and CDR2 as FQGNSA. The CDR3 covers 17 residues, taking in both the cysteine and the phenylalanine. Only the CDR3 DNA stays, 51 bases, in frame from base 1.